These T cell receptor beta chains were read from a single sample in a study of shared clonotypes between healthy human individuals. Sequencing used immunoSEQ multiplex PCR; TCRdb keeps in-frame clones, though not all of them. Of about 2 million clones in the sample, approximately 95% are singletons; the top ten hold more than 0.95%. The specimen sequenced was naive CD8+ T cells sorted from blood. The receptors shown here come from a man aged 18 to 35 in good health. CDR3s include the opening cysteine and the closing phenylalanine or tryptophan. The D gene is left open where the match is weak. Clone size is stated in some rows and not others, as once, few, many or a class when expanded.

CDR3 length | J gene | V gene | clone size | D gene | CDR3 DNA | CDR3 protein
14 | TRBJ2-7 | TRBV5-4 | - | TRBD1 | TGTGCCAGCAGCTTGCCGGACAGGGGGAGAGAGCAGTACTTC | CASSLPDRGREQYF
17 | TRBJ2-7 | TRBV4-1 | - | TRBD2 | TGCGCCAGCAGCCAAGTCCTTTTAGCGGGAGGGCCCTACGAGCAGTACTTC | CASSQVLLAGGPYEQYF
16 | TRBJ2-7 | TRBV28 | - | TRBD1 | TGTGCCAGCAGCAACAAAGGGACAGGGGGAGACTACGAGCAGTACTTC | CASSNKGTGGDYEQYF
15 | TRBJ1-5 | TRBV15 | - | - | TGTGCCACCAGCAGAGGGACAGAGCTCAATCAGCCCCAGCATTTT | CATSRGTELNQPQHF
16 | TRBJ1-2 | TRBV7-9 | - | - | TGTGCCAGCAGCTCCAACTCCGGCAGGGATGCCTATGGCTACACCTTC | CASSSNSGRDAYGYTF
14 | TRBJ2-7 | TRBV16 | - | TRBD1 | TGTGCCAGCAGCCGACAGGGGGAACCAGGGGAGCAGTACTTC | CASSRQGEPGEQYF
15 | TRBJ1-1 | TRBV9 | - | TRBD1 | TGTGCCAGCAGCGTAGGTGGGACAGCGAACACTGAAGCTTTCTTT | CASSVGGTANTEAFF
14 | TRBJ1-1 | TRBV4-3 | - | - | TGCGCCAGCAGCCGTTGGGTAGAGAACACTGAAGCTTTCTTT | CASSRWVENTEAFF
14 | TRBJ2-3 | TRBV9 | - | TRBD1 | TGTGCCAGCGGGACAGGGGGTGGCACAGATACGCAGTATTTT | CASGTGGGTDTQYF
14 | TRBJ2-5 | TRBV6-5 | - | - | TGTGCCAGCAGTTCCGGGGCGTCCGGCGGGACCCAGTACTTC | CASSSGASGGTQYF
14 | TRBJ2-1 | TRBV19 | - | - | TGTGCCAGTAGCGGGACGGACACCTACAATGAGCAGTTCTTC | CASSGTDTYNEQFF
15 | TRBJ1-1 | TRBV5-6 | - | - | TGTGCCAGCAGCTTGGCAGGGGAGGCGGGTACTGAAGCTTTCTTT | CASSLAGEAGTEAFF
14 | TRBJ2-3 | TRBV27 | - | TRBD2 | TGTGCCAGCAGTGAGCGGGAGGGCACAGATACGCAGTATTTT | CASSEREGTDTQYF
15 | TRBJ1-5 | TRBV28 | - | TRBD1 | TGTGCCAGCAGTCGGGACAGGATAGTTAATCAGCCCCAGCATTTT | CASSRDRIVNQPQHF
15 | TRBJ2-7 | TRBV27 | - | TRBD1 | TGTGCCAGCAGTCCGCCGAGGACAGGGTCCTACGAGCAGTACTTC | CASSPPRTGSYEQYF
14 | TRBJ2-1 | TRBV18 | once | - | TGTGCCAGCTCACCGGAGGTCTATTACAATGAGCAGTTCTTC | CASSPEVYYNEQFF
13 | TRBJ1-1 | TRBV5-1 | once | - | TGCGCCAGCAGCTGGGGCCCGGGCACTGAAGCTTTCTTT | CASSWGPGTEAFF
15 | TRBJ1-1 | TRBV10-3 | - | - | TGTGCCATCAGTGAGCCTGCGACAGGAAGCACTGAAGCTTTCTTT | CAISEPATGSTEAFF
12 | TRBJ2-7 | TRBV9 | - | - | TGTGCCAGCAGCGTAGGGTCGTCTGAGCAGTACTTC | CASSVGSSEQYF
15 | TRBJ2-2 | TRBV10-2 | - | - | TGCGCCAGCGGCTCGAGGGGAGGGAACACCGGGGAGCTGTTTTTT | CASGSRGGNTGELFF
15 | TRBJ2-7 | TRBV7-8 | - | TRBD1 | TGTGCCAGCAGCCAATCGGGACAGGGACTATTATGGCAGTACTTC | CASSQSGQGLLWQYF
18 | TRBJ2-7 | TRBV21-1 | - | - | TGTGCCAGCAGCAAAAAAACGGCCGCCCAGGGGGCAATTTACGAGCAGTACTTC | CASSKKTAAQGAIYEQYF
16 | TRBJ2-7 | TRBV11-2 | once | TRBD2 | TGTGCCAGCAGCTTAGATCCACCTAGCGGGATGTACGAGCAGTACTTC | CASSLDPPSGMYEQYF
12 | TRBJ2-3 | TRBV9 | - | - | TGTGCCAGCAGCGCTACGGCAGATACGCAGTATTTT | CASSATADTQYF
14 | TRBJ2-2 | TRBV28 | - | TRBD2 | TGTGCCAGCAGCCAAAGCGGGGCCACCGGGGAGCTGTTTTTT | CASSQSGATGELFF
15 | TRBJ2-3 | TRBV27 | - | TRBD2 | TGTGCCAGCCGGAAACTAGCGGGGAGCGCAGATACGCAGTATTTT | CASRKLAGSADTQYF
15 | TRBJ1-1 | TRBV11-2 | - | - | TGTGCCAGCAGCTTAGTTGGGGGAGGTGACACTGAAGCTTTCTTT | CASSLVGGGDTEAFF
12 | TRBJ2-3 | TRBV2 | once | - | TGTGCCAGCGTGGGGACAACAGATACGCAGTATTTT | CASVGTTDTQYF
16 | TRBJ2-3 | TRBV2 | - | - | TGTGCCAGCAGTGAAGTAATAGACAGTGGCCTAGATACGCAGTATTTT | CASSEVIDSGLDTQYF
17 | TRBJ2-1 | TRBV27 | - | TRBD2 | TGTGCCAGCAGTTCCGAGACTAGCGGGGGGTACTACAATGAGCAGTTCTTC | CASSSETSGGYYNEQFF
14 | TRBJ1-4 | TRBV19 | - | - | TGTGCCAGTAGTATCCTGGGAGGAATTGAAAAACTGTTTTTT | CASSILGGIEKLFF
15 | TRBJ2-7 | TRBV9 | - | - | TGTGCCAGCAGCGTAGCGGCTAGCGCCACCTACGAGCAGTACTTC | CASSVAASATYEQYF
13 | TRBJ2-1 | TRBV11-2 | - | - | TGTGCCAGCAGCTTAGATCCCCAGACTGAGCAGTTCTTC | CASSLDPQTEQFF
13 | TRBJ1-1 | TRBV19 | - | - | TGTGCCAGTAGTGCAGCCCCAAACACTGAAGCTTTCTTT | CASSAAPNTEAFF
14 | TRBJ2-1 | TRBV27 | - | - | TGTGCCAGCAGTTTGGTCTCGGGAGCGGATGAGCAGTTCTTC | CASSLVSGADEQFF
14 | TRBJ2-1 | TRBV11-2 | - | - | TGTGCCAGCAGTGCCAGCGTGGCCTACAATGAGCAGTTCTTC | CASSASVAYNEQFF
15 | TRBJ2-2 | TRBV5-1 | - | - | TGCGCCAGCAGCTTTGACAGACCGAACACCGGGGAGCTGTTTTTT | CASSFDRPNTGELFF
13 | TRBJ1-6 | TRBV7-2 | - | TRBD1 | TGTGCCAGCAGTTCACAGGGGCTATCACCCCTCCACTTT | CASSSQGLSPLHF
15 | TRBJ1-2 | TRBV2 | - | TRBD1 | TGTGCCAGCAGAGATTTCGGACAGGGGAACTATGGCTACACCTTC | CASRDFGQGNYGYTF
19 | TRBJ2-2 | TRBV12-2 | - | - | TGTGCAAGTCGCTTTGGTTGGACTAGCGGGGGGCCGTCCACCGGGGAGCTGTTTTTT | CASRFGWTSGGPSTGELFF
15 | TRBJ1-6 | TRBV6-1 | - | - | TGTGCCAGCAGTGGCCGGGACGGCGCCTATTCACCCCTCCACTTT | CASSGRDGAYSPLHF
16 | TRBJ1-6 | TRBV4-2 | - | - | TGTGCCAGCAGCCAAGAGTCGAACTGGGCCCGTTCACCCCTCCACTTT | CASSQESNWARSPLHF
18 | TRBJ1-3 | TRBV28 | - | TRBD1 | TGTGCCAGCAGTCCCATCCACCGACAGGGTCCGTCTGGAAACACCATATATTTT | CASSPIHRQGPSGNTIYF
14 | TRBJ2-6 | TRBV7-2 | once | - | TGTGCCAGCACCCCTGGTGCTGGGGCCAACGTCCTGACTTTC | CASTPGAGANVLTF
13 | TRBJ1-1 | TRBV30 | - | - | TGTGCCTGGAGTGATGGCAGCAACACTGAAGCTTTCTTT | CAWSDGSNTEAFF
13 | TRBJ2-1 | TRBV27 | - | - | TGTGCCAGCAGTTTGGGTGGGTACAATGAGCAGTTCTTC | CASSLGGYNEQFF
16 | TRBJ2-2 | TRBV7-9 | - | TRBD1 | TGTGCCAGCACGCTATCTCAGGGGGCGAACACCGGGGAGCTGTTTTTT | CASTLSQGANTGELFF
15 | TRBJ1-5 | TRBV6-1 | once | - | TGTGCCAGCAGTGAATGGTACGGGGAGGACCAGCCCCAGCATTTT | CASSEWYGEDQPQHF
15 | TRBJ2-7 | TRBV4-3 | - | - | TGCGCCAGCAGCCAGCTAGACAGTAGCTCCTACGAGCAGTACTTC | CASSQLDSSSYEQYF
13 | TRBJ2-2 | TRBV6-5 | - | - | TGTGCCAGCGGTCCAGGGTTTACCGGGGAGCTGTTTTTT | CASGPGFTGELFF
14 | TRBJ2-7 | TRBV6-1 | - | - | TGTGCCAGCAGTGGGAAGGAACCCCGGGACGAGCAGTACTTC | CASSGKEPRDEQYF